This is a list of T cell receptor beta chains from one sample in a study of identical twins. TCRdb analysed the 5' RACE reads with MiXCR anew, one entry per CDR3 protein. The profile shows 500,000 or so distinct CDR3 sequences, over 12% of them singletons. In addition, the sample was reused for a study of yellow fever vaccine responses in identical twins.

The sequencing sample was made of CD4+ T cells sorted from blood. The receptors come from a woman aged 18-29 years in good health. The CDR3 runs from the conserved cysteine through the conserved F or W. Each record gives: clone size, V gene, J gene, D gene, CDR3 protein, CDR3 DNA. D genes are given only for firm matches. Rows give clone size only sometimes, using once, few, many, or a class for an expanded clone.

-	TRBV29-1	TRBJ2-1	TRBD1	CSVTRGPTSNEQFF	TGCAGCGTCACCAGGGGGCCAACGTCCAATGAGCAGTTCTTC
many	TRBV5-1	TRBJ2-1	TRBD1	CASSLGTGGSWNEQFF	TGCGCCAGCAGCTTGGGGACAGGGGGTTCGTGGAATGAGCAGTTCTTC
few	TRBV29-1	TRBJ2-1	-	CSVERRDNEQFF	TGCAGCGTTGAGCGACGAGACAATGAGCAGTTCTTC
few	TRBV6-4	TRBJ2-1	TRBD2	CASSEASGSANNEQFF	TGTGCCAGCAGTGAGGCTAGCGGGAGCGCCAACAATGAGCAGTTCTTC
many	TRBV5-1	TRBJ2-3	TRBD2	CASRKEVLAGATDTQYF	TGCGCCAGCAGAAAGGAGGTTTTAGCGGGGGCCACAGATACGCAGTATTTT
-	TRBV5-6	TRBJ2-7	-	CASSLRAGSSYEQYF	TGTGCCAGCAGCTTGCGGGCTGGGAGCTCCTACGAGCAGTACTTC
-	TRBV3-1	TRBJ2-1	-	CASSQELGGMGGEQFF	TGTGCCAGCAGCCAAGAACTAGGGGGGATGGGGGGTGAGCAGTTCTTC
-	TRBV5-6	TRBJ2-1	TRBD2	CASSRILSGTYNEQFF	TGTGCCAGCAGCCGAATACTTAGCGGGACCTACAATGAGCAGTTCTTC
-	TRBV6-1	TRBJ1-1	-	CASKLFMAPGGTEAFF	TGTGCCAGCAAACTATTTATGGCGCCGGGTGGGACTGAAGCTTTCTTT
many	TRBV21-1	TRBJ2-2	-	CASSKGTQGQGAANTGELFF	TGTGCCAGCAGCAAAGGTACTCAGGGACAGGGGGCCGCGAACACCGGGGAGCTGTTTTTT
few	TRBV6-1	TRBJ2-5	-	CASRSSGQETQYF	TGTGCCAGCAGGTCCAGTGGCCAAGAGACCCAGTACTTC
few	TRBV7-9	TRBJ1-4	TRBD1	CASNPGQGFEKLFF	TGTGCCAGCAACCCGGGACAGGGCTTTGAAAAACTGTTTTTT
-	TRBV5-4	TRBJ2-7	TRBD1	CASSLETGDHEQYF	TGTGCCAGCAGCTTGGAGACAGGGGACCACGAGCAGTACTTC
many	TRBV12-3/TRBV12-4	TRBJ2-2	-	CASTAGLGELFF	TGTGCCAGCACCGCGGGCCTCGGGGAGCTGTTTTTT
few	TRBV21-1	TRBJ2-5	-	CASSKTSGGPVKQETQYF	TGTGCCAGCAGCAAGACTAGCGGGGGGCCGGTTAAACAAGAGACCCAGTACTTC
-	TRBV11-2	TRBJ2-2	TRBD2	CASSGGLAGGIGELFF	TGTGCCAGCAGCGGAGGACTAGCGGGAGGTATCGGGGAGCTGTTTTTT
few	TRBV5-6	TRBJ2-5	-	CASSWNIGKGRTQETQYF	TGTGCCAGCAGCTGGAACATCGGAAAGGGAAGAACTCAAGAGACCCAGTACTTC
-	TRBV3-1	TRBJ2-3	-	CASSQSGDTQYF	TGTGCCAGCAGCCAATCGGGAGATACGCAGTATTTT
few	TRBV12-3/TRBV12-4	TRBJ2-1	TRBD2	CASRSTGTTNVRYNEQFF	TGTGCCAGCAGAAGCACCGGGACTACCAACGTACGGTACAATGAGCAGTTCTTC
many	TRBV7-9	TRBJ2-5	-	CASSLRLDRETQYF	TGTGCCAGCAGCTTACGGCTGGATCGGGAGACCCAGTACTTC
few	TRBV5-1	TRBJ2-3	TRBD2	CASSLASAGGDTQYF	TGCGCCAGCAGCTTGGCCTCGGCGGGGGGAGATACGCAGTATTTT
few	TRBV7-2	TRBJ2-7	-	CASSLYAYEQYF	TGTGCCAGCAGCTTATACGCGTACGAGCAGTACTTC
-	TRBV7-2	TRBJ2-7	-	CASSLAYGGMYEQYF	TGTGCCAGCAGCTTAGCGTATGGCGGGATGTACGAGCAGTACTTC
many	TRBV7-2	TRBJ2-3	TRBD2	CASSLYLGPGLGNYF	TGTGCCAGCAGCTTATATCTGGGCCCGGGACTAGGAAATTATTTT
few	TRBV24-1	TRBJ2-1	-	CATSDSGTPRGYNEQFF	TGTGCCACCAGTGACTCGGGCACCCCCCGTGGGTACAATGAGCAGTTCTTC
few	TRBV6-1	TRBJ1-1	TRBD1	CASRRQGITEAFF	TGTGCCAGCAGACGACAGGGGATAACTGAAGCTTTCTTT
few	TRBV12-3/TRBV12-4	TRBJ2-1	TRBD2	CASSFFSGRNNEQFF	TGTGCCAGCAGTTTTTTTAGCGGGAGGAACAATGAGCAGTTCTTC
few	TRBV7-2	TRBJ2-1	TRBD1	CASSSPGQGARNEQFF	TGTGCCAGCAGCTCCCCTGGACAGGGGGCGCGGAATGAGCAGTTCTTC
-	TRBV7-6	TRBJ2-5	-	CASSLAVLGVQETQYF	TGTGCCAGCAGCTTAGCGGTATTAGGGGTCCAAGAGACCCAGTACTTC
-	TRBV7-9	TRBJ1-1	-	CASSLGLGGTEAFF	TGTGCCAGCAGCTTAGGGCTAGGGGGCACTGAAGCTTTCTTT
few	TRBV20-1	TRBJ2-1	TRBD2	CSARGTSNEQFF	TGCAGTGCCAGAGGGACTAGCAATGAGCAGTTCTTC
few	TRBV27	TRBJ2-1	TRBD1	CASSLFGGQGQNYNEQFF	TGTGCCAGCAGTTTATTCGGGGGACAGGGGCAAAACTACAATGAGCAGTTCTTC
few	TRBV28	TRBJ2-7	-	CASSLYFSEQYF	TGTGCCAGCAGTTTATACTTCTCCGAGCAGTACTTC
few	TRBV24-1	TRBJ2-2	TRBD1	CATSDATGEAAGELFF	TGTGCCACCAGTGATGCTACAGGGGAAGCGGCCGGGGAGCTGTTTTTT
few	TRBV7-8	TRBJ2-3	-	CASSFKAVLSTDTQYF	TGTGCCAGCAGCTTCAAGGCCGTACTTAGCACAGATACGCAGTATTTT
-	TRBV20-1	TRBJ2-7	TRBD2	CSARSPQTSGYEQYF	TGCAGTGCTAGATCCCCCCAGACTAGCGGCTACGAGCAGTACTTC
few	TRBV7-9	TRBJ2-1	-	CASSLGPAWQFF	TGTGCCAGCAGCCTAGGACCCGCCTGGCAGTTCTTC
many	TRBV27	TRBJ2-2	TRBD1	CASSQRGQGSRNTGELFF	TGTGCCAGCAGTCAGAGGGGGCAGGGAAGTCGGAACACCGGGGAGCTGTTTTTT
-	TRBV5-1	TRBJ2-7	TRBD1	CASSLVQGFNEQYF	TGCGCCAGCAGCTTGGTACAGGGGTTCAACGAGCAGTACTTC
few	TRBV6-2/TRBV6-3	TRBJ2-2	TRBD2	CASTLAGNTGELFF	TGTGCCAGCACGCTAGCGGGGAACACCGGGGAGCTGTTTTTT
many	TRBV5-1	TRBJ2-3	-	CASSNGIPTDTQYF	TGCGCCAGCAGCAACGGGATACCAACAGATACGCAGTATTTT
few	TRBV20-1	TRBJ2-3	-	CSARTPLGTDTQYF	TGCAGTGCTAGGACCCCTCTTGGCACAGATACGCAGTATTTT
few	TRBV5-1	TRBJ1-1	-	CASSFRVLTEAFF	TGCGCCAGCAGCTTCCGGGTTTTGACTGAAGCTTTCTTT
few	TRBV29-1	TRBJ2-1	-	CSVGRIGPNNEQFF	TGCAGCGTTGGACGTATAGGACCGAACAATGAGCAGTTCTTC
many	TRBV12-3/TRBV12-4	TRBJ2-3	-	CASSPRVTDTQYF	TGTGCCAGCAGTCCCAGGGTGACAGATACGCAGTATTTT
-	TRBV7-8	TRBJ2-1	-	CASQTRLGGYNEQFF	TGTGCCAGCCAGACTCGACTAGGGGGGTACAATGAGCAGTTCTTC